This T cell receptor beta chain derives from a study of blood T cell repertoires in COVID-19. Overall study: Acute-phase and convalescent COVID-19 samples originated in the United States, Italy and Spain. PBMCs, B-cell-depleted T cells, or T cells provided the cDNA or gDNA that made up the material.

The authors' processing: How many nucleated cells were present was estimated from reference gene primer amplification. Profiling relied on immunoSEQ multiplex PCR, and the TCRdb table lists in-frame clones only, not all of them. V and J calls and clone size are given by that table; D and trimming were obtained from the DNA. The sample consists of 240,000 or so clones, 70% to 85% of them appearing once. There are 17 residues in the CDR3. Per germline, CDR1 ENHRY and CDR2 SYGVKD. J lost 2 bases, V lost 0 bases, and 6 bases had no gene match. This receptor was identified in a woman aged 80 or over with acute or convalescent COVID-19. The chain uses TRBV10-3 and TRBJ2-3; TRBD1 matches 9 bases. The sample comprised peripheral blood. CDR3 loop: CAISESPGQGPTDTQYF. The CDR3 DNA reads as TGTGCCATCAGTGAGTCCCCAGGACAGGGGCCCACAGATACGCAGTATTTT.